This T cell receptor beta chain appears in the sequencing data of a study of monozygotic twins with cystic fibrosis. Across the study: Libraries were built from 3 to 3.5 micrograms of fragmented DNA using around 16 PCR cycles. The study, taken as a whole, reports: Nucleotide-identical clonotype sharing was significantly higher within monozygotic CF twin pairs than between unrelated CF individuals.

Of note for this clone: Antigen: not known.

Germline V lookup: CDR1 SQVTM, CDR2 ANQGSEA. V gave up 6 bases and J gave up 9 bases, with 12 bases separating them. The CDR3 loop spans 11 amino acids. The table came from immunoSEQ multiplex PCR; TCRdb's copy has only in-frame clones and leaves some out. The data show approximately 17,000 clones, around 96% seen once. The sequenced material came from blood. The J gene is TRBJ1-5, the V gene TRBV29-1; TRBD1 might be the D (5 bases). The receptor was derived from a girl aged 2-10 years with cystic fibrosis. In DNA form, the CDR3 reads TGCAGCGTGGGGGACCGGGGGCCCCAGCATTTT. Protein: CSVGDRGPQHF.